Following are 18 T cell receptor beta chains from one sample sequenced in a study of neurological immune-mediated disorders. From the 5' RACE reads, TCRdb called clonotypes with MiXCR, one entry per CDR3 protein. Of roughly 70,000 distinct CDR3 sequences listed, 5.2% are singletons. Input material: PBMCs. All receptors derive from a woman aged 25 to 39 with multiple sclerosis.

This clonotype was picked up many times. V and J are TRBV5-1 and TRBJ2-1; 8 bases match TRBD2. This CDR3 has 14 amino acids. V dropped 2 bases and J dropped 5; count of bases not matched to a gene: 3. Germline V gene lookup returns CDR1 SGHRS and CDR2 YFSETQ. CDR3 nucleotides: TGCGCCAGCAGCTTTGCGGGGGGAGACAATGAGCAGTTCTTC. Translation: CASSFAGGDNEQFF.

Many counts were recorded for this clonotype. The chain joins TRBV12-3 or TRBV12-4 to TRBJ1-5, with D possibly being TRBD1 (5 bases). Trimming pared 3 bases from V and 1 base from J, leaving 10 bases between. CDR3 length: 15 residues. The DNA of the CDR3 is TGTGCCAGCAGTTTTGAGAGGGGCAGCAATCAGCCCCAGCATTTT. Residues: CASSFERGSNQPQHF.

Only a few counts were recorded for this clonotype. This sequence joins TRBV6-5 and TRBJ2-3; the match to TRBD2 covers 8 bases. This CDR3 has 15 residues. Germline trimming cut 0 bases from V and 1 base from J; bases unmatched to any gene: 0. Germline V gene data show CDR1 as MNHEY and CDR2 as SVGAGI. Here the CDR3 reads CASSYSSGGTDTQYF. The CDR3 nucleotides are TGTGCCAGCAGTTACTCTAGCGGGGGCACAGATACGCAGTATTTT.

The gene calls are TRBV3-1 and TRBJ2-3; the D is unclear. This CDR3 has 16 residues. CDR1 LGHDT and CDR2 YNNKEL come from the germline V gene (reference sequence). With 0 bases removed from V and 2 bases from J, the gap between germline ends came to 12 bases. The CDR3 DNA sequence: TGTGCCAGCAGCCAAGAGATGATAGGGTTCACAGATACGCAGTATTTT. This codes for CASSQEMIGFTDTQYF.

This clonotype was counted ten times or more. The V and J genes are TRBV29-1 and TRBJ2-1; 9 bases are a match to TRBD2. CDR1 and CDR2 (germline): SQVTM, ANQGSEA. This CDR3 has 14 amino acids. V lost 7 bases, J lost 7 bases, and 11 bases stayed unmatched. The CDR3, as DNA: TGCAGCGCGGCGGGGGGGCCGGTTCGAAATGAGCAGTTCTTC. This translates into CSAAGGPVRNEQFF.

In its sample, this clonotype was seen many times. V usage is TRBV7-3 and J usage is TRBJ2-2; TRBD2 is a possible D gene (6 bases). V was cut by 6 bases and J by 3 bases, with 11 bases left in between. Per the germline V gene, CDR1 is SGHTA and CDR2 is FQGTGA. CDR3 length: 14 amino acids. The CDR3 sequence is CASSFGGYTGELFF. In DNA, the CDR3 is TGTGCCAGCAGTTTCGGGGGTTACACCGGGGAGCTGTTTTTT.

This clonotype was picked up many times. This chain links TRBV12-3 or TRBV12-4 with TRBJ1-4; TRBD1 matches 10 bases. The trim removed 6 bases at V and 4 bases at J, leaving 8 bases unmatched. The CDR3 loop spans 16 amino acids. CDR3 protein: CASRILGQGVNEKLFF. CDR3 DNA sequence: TGTGCCAGCAGGATCCTAGGACAGGGGGTTAATGAAAAACTGTTTTTT.

At least ten counts were recorded for this clonotype. This chain joins TRBV20-1 and TRBJ1-1; D call uncertain. Per the germline V gene, CDR1 is DFQATT and CDR2 is SNEGSKA (reference sequence). The CDR3 is made up of 15 amino acids. Trimming removed 0 bases from V and 2 bases from J, with 13 bases in between. DNA for the CDR3: TGCAGTGCTAGAGATCAGCCAGTACGAAACACTGAAGCTTTCTTT. As protein: CSARDQPVRNTEAFF.

This clonotype was picked up many times. The genes are TRBV5-1 and TRBJ1-5; the D gene is possibly TRBD1 (5 bases). Germline CDR1 and CDR2: SGHRS and YFSETQ. Trimming removed 4 bases at V and 3 bases at J, with 14 bases between. The CDR3 totals 15 residues. The chain's CDR3 is CASSTNGQPNQPQHF. The DNA for the CDR3 is TGCGCCAGCAGCACCAACGGACAACCCAATCAGCCCCAGCATTTT. The full variable domain, its missing parts supplied by reference TRBV5-1 and TRBJ1-5, is KAGVTQTPRYLIKTRGQQVTLSCSPISGHRSVSWYQQTPGQGLQFLFEYFSETQRNKGNFPGRFSGRQFSNSRSEMNVSTLELGDSALYLCASSTNGQPNQPQHFGDGTRLSIL.

In this sample, this clonotype turned up many times. This chain uses TRBV18 with TRBJ1-5; a possible D gene is TRBD1 (5 bases). Trimming pared 3 bases from V and 12 bases from J, leaving 15 bases between. Germline CDR1 KGHSH, CDR2 LQKENI. The CDR3 length is 13 residues. DNA of the CDR3: TGTGCCAGCTCACCTCAGAGGGGAACTGACCAGCATTTT. It encodes CASSPQRGTDQHF.

At least ten counts were recorded for this clonotype. J is TRBJ1-1 and V is TRBV5-1, with no clear D. With 4 bases removed from V and 1 base from J, the gap between germline ends came to 8 bases. CDR1 and CDR2 (germline): SGHRS, YFSETQ. This CDR3 region has 13 residues. The CDR3 region is CASSLGWNTEAFF. As DNA, the CDR3 is TGCGCCAGCAGCCTCGGATGGAACACTGAAGCTTTCTTT.

This clonotype was counted a few times. The V call is TRBV12-3 or TRBV12-4, the J call TRBJ2-4; weak D call: TRBD1 (6 bases). Trimming removed 3 bases from V and 6 bases from J, with 9 bases in between. The CDR3 runs to 13 residues. CDR3 sequence: CASSLQGINIQYF. The CDR3 region has the DNA TGTGCCAGCAGTTTGCAGGGGATAAACATTCAGTACTTC.

A remark on this clonotype: The junction shows a germline mismatch at one end, possibly a read error. V is TRBV6-1 and J is TRBJ2-4; D possibly corresponds to TRBD1 (5 bases). Germline CDR1 reads MNHNS; CDR2 reads SASEGT. The CDR3 loop spans 14 amino acids. CDR3 protein: CASSAGFSKKIQYF. The CDR3 DNA reads TGTGCCAGCAGTGCAGGGTTTTCCAAAAAAATTCAGTACTTC.

This clonotype was seen repeatedly, ten times or more. CDR3 DNA: TGTGCCAGCAGCTTTACCGGGACAGGGGTTTCCAATGAGCAGTTCTTC. This encodes CASSFTGTGVSNEQFF. The chain is built from TRBV5-6 and TRBJ2-1; the match to TRBD1 covers 10 bases. Germline trimming cut 2 bases from V and 6 bases from J; bases unmatched to any gene: 8. The CDR3 is 16 amino acids. CDR1 and CDR2 (germline): SGHDT, YYEEEE.

This clonotype was detected ten times or more. The rearrangement uses TRBV28 and TRBJ2-1, with 7 bases that match TRBD2. This CDR3 has 16 amino acids. Germline lookup yields CDR1 MDHEN and CDR2 SYDVKM. Germline trimming cut 7 bases from V and 3 bases from J; bases unmatched to any gene: 12. The chain's CDR3 is CASTLPSGRRYNEQFF. DNA of the CDR3: TGTGCCAGCACCCTACCCTCCGGGAGGCGCTACAATGAGCAGTTCTTC.

This clonotype was recorded at least ten times. The V call is TRBV6-5, the J call TRBJ1-2; no firm D call. Looked up from germline, CDR1 is MNHEY and CDR2 is SVGAGI. The CDR3 runs 13 residues. V lost 6 bases, J lost 3 bases, and 11 bases lay in between. The CDR3 DNA reads TGTGCCAGCAGCATTGGCGGGGACTATGGCTACACCTTC. It is translated as CASSIGGDYGYTF.

This clonotype occurred a few times. J is TRBJ1-4 and V is TRBV6-2 or TRBV6-3, with 7 bases aligning to TRBD1. V lost 5 bases, J lost 3 bases, and 3 bases stayed unmatched. The germline V gene encodes CDR1 MNHEY and CDR2 SVGEGT. The CDR3 is 14 amino acids. CDR3 loop: CASSLGQANEKLFF. CDR3 in DNA: TGTGCCAGCAGTCTCGGACAGGCTAATGAAAAACTGTTTTTT.

This clonotype was detected a few times. The chain couples TRBV4-1 to TRBJ2-5, with 10 bases that match TRBD2. Germline values: CDR1 MGHRA, CDR2 YSYEKL. The ends lost 0 bases at V and 1 base at J; junction bases unmatched: 2. The CDR3 totals 16 residues. CDR3 bases: TGCGCCAGCAGCCAAGAACTAGCGGGGACCCAAGAGACCCAGTACTTC. Its protein is CASSQELAGTQETQYF.